This TCR beta chain was retrieved from a study of cytomegalovirus exposure and HLA in healthy donors. Here immunoSEQ multiplex PCR was the method, and the copy in TCRdb shows in-frame clones only, minus some. This sample has approximately 160,000 clones, with 75% to 95% found just once. General study points: Among TCR beta chains, those listed as cytomegalovirus-associated numbered over 150.

Germline loops: CDR1 SGHTS, CDR2 YDEGEE. The germline V and J ends were trimmed by 1 base and 5 bases, with 16 bases remaining between them. The CDR3 spans 15 residues. With regard to this clone: Its antigen is still unknown.

This TCR came from a woman younger than 35 in good health and CMV-seropositive. The specimen sequenced was PBMCs. The chain combines TRBV5-8 with TRBJ2-7; a possible D gene is TRBD2 (7 bases). DNA of the CDR3: TGTGCCAGCAGCTTGTTGGGCAGGGGAGGGGACGAGCAGTACTTC. Protein product: CASSLLGRGGDEQYF.